This T cell receptor (beta chain) was identified during a study of T cell changes during pregnancy in multiple sclerosis. The CDR3 has 13 amino acids. The V end lost 4 bases, the J end lost 0 bases, and 4 bases lay between the germline ends. Germline V gives CDR1 SGHDN, CDR2 FVKESK. Only in-frame clones appear in the TCRdb table, and some are missing; sequencing was by immunoSEQ multiplex PCR. This repertoire shows about 120,000 clones, around 93% found once; its top ten account for 6% to 7%. Material: peripheral blood, obtained before pregnancy. This sequence originates from a female donor with multiple sclerosis, enrolled in a pregnancy study. J is TRBJ2-1 and V is TRBV14; the D is unclear. CDR3 amino acids: CASSRPSYNEQFF. CDR3 DNA: TGTGCCAGCAGCCGGCCCTCCTACAATGAGCAGTTCTTC.